The 20 T cell receptor beta chains given below trace back to one sample, sequenced in a study of control samples from healthy donors and cancer patients. Generated by immunoSEQ multiplex PCR, the TCRdb table keeps only in-frame clones and is missing some. The table has more than 85,000 clones, 92% seen once. The sample was blood. The origin of the receptors is a woman aged 18-29 years in good health.

A remark on this clone: The same CDR3 arises from other DNA sequences in this sample as well. The rearrangement joins TRBV6-1 to TRBJ2-7, with 11 bases that match TRBD1. Germline CDR1 and CDR2: MNHNS and SASEGT. V shed 4 bases and J 5 bases; nucleotides not matched to a gene: 13. CDR3 length: 17 residues. CDR3 region: CASSGRTGGGGGNEQYF. CDR3 nucleotide sequence: TGTGCCAGCAGTGGACGGACAGGGGGCGGTGGGGGTAACGAGCAGTACTTC.

The gene calls are TRBV5-8 and TRBJ1-1; tentative D call: TRBD1 (5 bases). The germline V gene has CDR1 SGHTS and CDR2 YDEGEE. The CDR3 has 14 amino acids. Trimming took off 4 bases at V and 1 base at J, with 11 bases between the two ends. The CDR3 protein is CASSDGHRNTEAFF. The CDR3 DNA follows: TGTGCCAGCAGCGACGGACACCGGAACACTGAAGCTTTCTTT.

This chain joins TRBV2 and TRBJ2-7; possible D gene TRBD1, 6 bases. The CDR3 has 12 residues. Germline CDR1 and CDR2: SNHLY and FYNNEI. V was cut by 10 bases and J by 3 bases, with 13 bases left in between. As DNA, the CDR3 is TGTGCCAACCTGTTAGGGGGCTACGAGCAGTACTTC. Amino acid sequence: CANLLGGYEQYF.

The chain uses TRBV11-3 and TRBJ1-4; D unresolved. Germline CDR1 SGHNT, CDR2 YENEEA. Trimming shortened V by 8 bases and J by 4 bases, and 11 bases separated the two germline ends. There are 13 residues in the CDR3. CDR3 nucleotide sequence: TGTGCCAGCCAAAAAGGGCTTAATGAAAAACTGTTTTTT. Amino acids: CASQKGLNEKLFF.

This sequence joins TRBV4-1 and TRBJ2-7; D gene unclear. V lost 4 bases and J 6 bases, leaving 10 bases between the germline ends. Germline loops: CDR1 MGHRA, CDR2 YSYEKL. CDR3 length: 12 residues. The CDR3 DNA reads as TGCGCCAGCAGCCCGACTCCGGGCGAGCAGTACTTC. Its translation: CASSPTPGEQYF.

With regard to this clone: Other nucleotide sequences from this sample produce the same CDR3. This chain connects TRBV21-1 to TRBJ1-3; the table assigns TRBD1, which was not confirmed against the DNA. TRBV21-1 is given as a pseudogene. The CDR3 length is 16 residues. The CDR3 protein is CASNEPGVRTGNTIYF. In DNA form, the CDR3 reads TGTGCCAGCAACGAGCCAGGGGTTAGGACTGGAAACACCATATATTTT.

V and J are TRBV28 and TRBJ1-2; D not certain. The CDR3 sequence is 12 residues long. The germline gives CDR1 MDHEN, CDR2 SYDVKM. The V end lost 8 bases, the J end lost 14 bases, and 21 bases lay between the germline ends. CDR3 bases: TGTGCCAGCGCAACGGGCGAAACCCCGAAGACCTTC. It yields the protein CASATGETPKTF.

The chain is built from TRBV19 and TRBJ2-5, with no clear D. Germline V lookup: CDR1 LNHDA, CDR2 SQIVND (reference sequence). Deletions cut 6 bases from V and 5 bases from J, with 7 bases between. The CDR3 is 11 amino acids. The CDR3 DNA reads as TGTGCCAGTAGGATTGACGAGACCCAGTACTTC. Translation gives CASRIDETQYF.

This sequence joins TRBV5-1 and TRBJ2-3; D perhaps matches TRBD2 (6 bases). The CDR3 has 14 amino acids. In germline, CDR1 is SGHRS, CDR2 YFSETQ. Trimming took off 0 bases at V and 1 base at J, with 6 bases between the two ends. CDR3 sequence reads: CASSLERGTDTQYF. CDR3 nucleotide sequence: TGCGCCAGCAGCTTGGAGCGGGGCACAGATACGCAGTATTTT.

J is TRBJ1-6 and V is TRBV9, with D perhaps matching TRBD1 (5 bases). The CDR3 sequence is 15 residues long. The V gene lost 3 bases and the J gene lost 7 bases, with 14 bases spanning the gap. Per the germline V gene, CDR1 is SGDLS and CDR2 is YYNGEE. This chain's CDR3 is CASSAVGTQNSPLHF. In DNA form, the CDR3 reads TGTGCCAGCAGCGCCGTCGGGACGCAGAATTCACCCCTCCACTTT.

The chain has TRBV11-2 and TRBJ1-2; possible D gene TRBD1, 6 bases. With 4 bases removed from V and 8 bases from J, the gap between germline ends came to 17 bases. The CDR3 has 14 residues. The germline V gene encodes CDR1 SGHAT and CDR2 FQNNGV. The CDR3 DNA sequence: TGTGCCAGCAGCTCCCTTTTGTCAGGGGCAGGCTACACCTTC. Protein sequence: CASSSLLSGAGYTF. The full variable domain, with the rest looked up from reference TRBV11-2 and TRBJ1-2, is EAGVAQSPRYKIIEKRQSVAFWCNPISGHATLYWYQQILGQGPKLLIQFQNNGVVDDSQLPKDRFSAERLKGVDSTLKIQPAKLEDSAVYLCASSSLLSGAGYTFGSGTRLTVV.

This chain links TRBV10-3 with TRBJ2-7, with 14 nucleotides matching TRBD2. The germline CDR1 and CDR2 sequences are ENHRY and SYGVKD. The length of the CDR3 is 15 residues. The CDR3 DNA follows: TGTGCCATCAGTGAGTATTGGACTAGCGGGGGGCCCAATAAAGTC. It translates to CAISEYWTSGGPNKV.

The chain has TRBV3-1 (or the pseudogene TRBV3-2) and TRBJ1-2; 7 nucleotides line up with TRBD1. Germline CDR1 LGHDT, CDR2 YNNKEL (reference sequence). The CDR3 runs to 14 residues. V dropped 4 bases and J dropped 2; count of bases not matched to a gene: 4. CDR3 residues: CASSPRTGNYGYTF. Here the CDR3 DNA reads TGTGCCAGCAGCCCCCGGACAGGAAACTATGGCTACACCTTC.

The chain employs TRBV7-9 and TRBJ1-3; perhaps TRBD1 as D (6 bases). Germline CDR1 reads SEHNR; CDR2 reads FQNEAQ (reference sequence). The CDR3 length is 16 residues. Trimming stripped 5 bases from V and 2 bases from J, with 16 bases between. The CDR3 coding sequence is TGTGCCAGCAGCGCGCCTAACAGGGTAACTGGAAACACCATATATTTT. Translated, it gives CASSAPNRVTGNTIYF.

The chain employs TRBV27 and TRBJ1-5; perhaps TRBD1 as D (5 bases). The germline gives CDR1 MNHEY, CDR2 SMNVEV (reference sequence). The CDR3 is 14 amino acids. Trimming shortened V by 3 bases and J by 4 bases, and 10 bases separated the two germline ends. The CDR3 DNA reads TGTGCCAGCAGTTTCCAGGGACGAAATCAGCCCCAGCATTTT. Protein sequence: CASSFQGRNQPQHF.

The chain has TRBV2 and TRBJ1-3; no firm D call. V lost 6 bases and J lost 0, with 3 bases in between. The CDR3 has 12 amino acids. Germline CDR1 reads SNHLY; CDR2 reads FYNNEI. CDR3 region: CASRVSGNTIYF. The CDR3 DNA reads TGTGCCAGCAGGGTCTCTGGAAACACCATATATTTT.

This clone occurred once. This chain links TRBV12-3 or TRBV12-4 with TRBJ2-3; D gene uncertain. V lost 6 bases, J lost 2 bases, and 6 bases lay in between. The CDR3 runs to 12 residues. The CDR3 sequence is CASRDYTDTQYF. In DNA form, the CDR3 reads TGTGCCAGCAGGGATTACACAGATACGCAGTATTTT.

The V call is TRBV2, the J call TRBJ2-5; D gene uncertain. CDR3 length: 13 amino acids. The germline V gene has CDR1 SNHLY and CDR2 FYNNEI. V gave up 3 bases and J gave up 6 bases, with 11 bases separating them. For the CDR3, the DNA is TGTGCCAGCAGTGACCAAGACTTCCAGACCCAGTACTTC. This sequence encodes CASSDQDFQTQYF.

The chain has TRBV6-1 and TRBJ1-2; D unresolved. The CDR3 covers 15 residues. Germline V gene data show CDR1 as MNHNS and CDR2 as SASEGT. V was pared by 6 bases and J by 4 bases, with 18 bases between. The CDR3 protein is CASSLKEGGLYGYTF. The CDR3, as DNA: TGTGCCAGCAGCCTCAAGGAGGGAGGGCTCTATGGCTACACCTTC.

J is TRBJ2-1 and V is TRBV19; 7 nucleotides line up with TRBD2. V lost 3 bases to trimming and J lost 5 bases; unmatched junction nucleotides: 4. Germline V gene sequence: CDR1 LNHDA, CDR2 SQIVND (reference sequence). This CDR3 has 14 residues. The CDR3 region is CASSIGGSHNEQFF. Here the CDR3 DNA reads TGTGCCAGTAGTATCGGCGGGAGCCACAATGAGCAGTTCTTC. Using reference TRBV19 and TRBJ2-1 for the parts outside the CDR3, the full variable domain is DGGITQSPKYLFRKEGQNVTLSCEQNLNHDAMYWYRQDPGQGLRLIYYSQIVNDFQKGDIAEGYSVSREKKESFPLTVTSAQKNPTAFYLCASSIGGSHNEQFFGPGTRLTVL.